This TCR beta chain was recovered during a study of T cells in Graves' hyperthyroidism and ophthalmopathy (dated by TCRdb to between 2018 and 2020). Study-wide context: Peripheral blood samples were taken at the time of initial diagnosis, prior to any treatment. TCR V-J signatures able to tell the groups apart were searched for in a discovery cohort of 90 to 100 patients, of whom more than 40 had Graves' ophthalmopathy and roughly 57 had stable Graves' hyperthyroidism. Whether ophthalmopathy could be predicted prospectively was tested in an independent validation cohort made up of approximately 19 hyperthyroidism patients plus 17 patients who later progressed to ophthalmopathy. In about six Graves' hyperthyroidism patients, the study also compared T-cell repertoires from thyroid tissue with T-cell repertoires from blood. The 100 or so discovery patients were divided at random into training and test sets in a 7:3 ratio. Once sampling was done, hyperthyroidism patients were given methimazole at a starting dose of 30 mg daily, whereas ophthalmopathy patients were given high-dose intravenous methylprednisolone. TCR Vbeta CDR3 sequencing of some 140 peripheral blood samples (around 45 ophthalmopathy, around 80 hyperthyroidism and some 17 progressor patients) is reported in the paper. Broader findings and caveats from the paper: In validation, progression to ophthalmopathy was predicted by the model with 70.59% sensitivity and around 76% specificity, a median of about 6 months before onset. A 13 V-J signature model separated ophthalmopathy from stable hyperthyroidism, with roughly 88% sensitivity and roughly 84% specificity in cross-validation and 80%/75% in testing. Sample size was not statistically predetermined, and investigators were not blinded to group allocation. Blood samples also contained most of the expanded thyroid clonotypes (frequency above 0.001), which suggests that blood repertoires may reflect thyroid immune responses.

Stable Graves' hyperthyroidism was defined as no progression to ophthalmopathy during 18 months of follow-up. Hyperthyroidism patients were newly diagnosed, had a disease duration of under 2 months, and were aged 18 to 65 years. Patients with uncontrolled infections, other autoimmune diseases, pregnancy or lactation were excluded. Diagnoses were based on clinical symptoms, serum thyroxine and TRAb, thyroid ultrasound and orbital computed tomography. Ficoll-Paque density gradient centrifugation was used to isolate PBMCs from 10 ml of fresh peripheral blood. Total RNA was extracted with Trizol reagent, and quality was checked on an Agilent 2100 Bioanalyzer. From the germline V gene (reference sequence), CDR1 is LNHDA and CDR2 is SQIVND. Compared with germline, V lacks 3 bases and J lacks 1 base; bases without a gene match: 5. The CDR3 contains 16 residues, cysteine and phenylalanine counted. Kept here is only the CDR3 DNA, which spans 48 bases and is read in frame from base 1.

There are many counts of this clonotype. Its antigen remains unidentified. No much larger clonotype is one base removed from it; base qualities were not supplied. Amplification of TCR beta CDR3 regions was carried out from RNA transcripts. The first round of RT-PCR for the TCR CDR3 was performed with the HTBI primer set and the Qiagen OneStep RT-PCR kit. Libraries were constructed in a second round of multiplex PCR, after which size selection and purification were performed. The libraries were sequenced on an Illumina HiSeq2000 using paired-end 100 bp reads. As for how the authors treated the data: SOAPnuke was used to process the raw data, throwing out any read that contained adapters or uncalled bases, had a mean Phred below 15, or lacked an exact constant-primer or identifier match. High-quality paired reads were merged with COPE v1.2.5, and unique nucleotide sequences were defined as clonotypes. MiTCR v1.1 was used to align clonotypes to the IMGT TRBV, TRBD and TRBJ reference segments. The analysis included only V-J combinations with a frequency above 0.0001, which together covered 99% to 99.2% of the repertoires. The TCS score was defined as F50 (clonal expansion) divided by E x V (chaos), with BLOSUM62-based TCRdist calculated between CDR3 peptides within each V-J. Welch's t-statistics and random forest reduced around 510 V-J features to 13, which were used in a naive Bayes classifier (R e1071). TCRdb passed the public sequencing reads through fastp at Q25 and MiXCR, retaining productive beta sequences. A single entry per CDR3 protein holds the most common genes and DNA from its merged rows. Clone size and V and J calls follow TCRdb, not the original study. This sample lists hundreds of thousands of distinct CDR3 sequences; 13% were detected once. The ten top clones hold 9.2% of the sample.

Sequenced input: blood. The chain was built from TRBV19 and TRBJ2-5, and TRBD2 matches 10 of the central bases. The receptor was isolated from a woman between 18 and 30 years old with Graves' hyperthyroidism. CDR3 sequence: CASSIQRGGPQETQYF. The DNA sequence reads TGTGCCAGTAGTATCCAGCGGGGGGGTCCCCAAGAGACCCAGTACTTC.